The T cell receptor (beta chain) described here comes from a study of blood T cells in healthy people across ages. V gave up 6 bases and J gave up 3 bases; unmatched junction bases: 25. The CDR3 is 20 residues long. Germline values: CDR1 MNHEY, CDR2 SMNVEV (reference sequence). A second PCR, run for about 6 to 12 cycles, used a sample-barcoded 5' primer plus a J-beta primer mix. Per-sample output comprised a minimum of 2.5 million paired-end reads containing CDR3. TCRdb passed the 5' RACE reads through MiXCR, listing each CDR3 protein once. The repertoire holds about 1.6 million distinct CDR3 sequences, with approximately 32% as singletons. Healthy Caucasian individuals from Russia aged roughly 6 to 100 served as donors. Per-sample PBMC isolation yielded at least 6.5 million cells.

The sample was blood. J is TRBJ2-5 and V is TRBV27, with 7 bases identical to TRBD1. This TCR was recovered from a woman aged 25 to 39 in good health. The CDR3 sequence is CASSLDTCFLGQEEEETQYF. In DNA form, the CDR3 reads TGTGCCAGCAGCTTAGACACCTGTTTTCTCGGACAGGAAGAAGAAGAGACCCAGTACTTC.